This TCR beta chain originates from a study of CD8+ T cells in alopecia areata. Study outcomes and limitations: Clonality in the scalp and expanded CD8+ clones ranked among the top 100 were significantly decreased by tofacitinib.

Turning to this clone: The antigen remains undetermined.

Treatment described: oral pan-JAK inhibitor, 5-10 mg twice daily. Extracted from the samples, RNA was reverse transcribed into cDNA to serve as the sequencing template. Method: immunoSEQ multiplex PCR; TCRdb's copy keeps in-frame clones and lacks some. The data show more than 140,000 clones, with 86% seen just once and approximately 13% held by the top ten. CDR1 and CDR2 from the germline V gene are GTSNPN and SVGIG (reference sequence). V dropped 0 bases and J dropped 7 bases, with 4 bases sitting between them. The length of the CDR3 is 11 residues. The chain recombines TRBV30 with TRBJ2-1; D gene unclear. Sequenced material: CD8+ T cells sorted from blood, taken at week 4, from a patient treated with tofacitinib. The TCR comes from a human donor with alopecia areata. CDR3 in DNA: TGTGCCTGGAGTGTAAATAATGAGCAGTTCTTC. This codes for CAWSVNNEQFF.